This T cell receptor beta chain was recorded in a study of tumor-infiltrating lymphocytes in primary liver carcinoma. Across the whole study: Productive TCRbeta read counts per sample ran from roughly 3.65 to 7.13 million and were similar across tissue types.

The input was approximately 500 ng total RNA; TCR beta cDNA was made from it with a constant-region primer. ARM-PCR was slightly modified, and three nested multiplex PCR rounds with it gave rise to the TCR beta libraries. The opening two PCR rounds, about 11 cycles each, paired TRBV1-TRBV30 forward primers with a C-beta reverse primer. TCRdb redid the calling of the multiplex PCR reads with MiXCR, one entry per CDR3 protein. The data contain fewer than 200,000 distinct CDR3 sequences, around four fifths of them singletons. Germline V gene sequence: CDR1 SQVTM, CDR2 ANQGSEA. The CDR3 is 16 residues long. Study results and caveats: It was observed that only about 7-25% of the top clones appeared in every one of the five tumor regions.

As concerns this clonotype: Antigen: not known. An end of the junction does not agree with germline; a read error may underlie this.

Unsorted bulk tissue (roughly 17-32 mg) underwent RNA and DNA co-extraction. The sample consisted of tumor tissue from primary liver carcinoma. The TCR was taken from a man aged 40-49 years with primary liver carcinoma and hepatitis B virus infection. The chain links TRBV29-1 to TRBJ2-1, with TRBD2 as a possible D gene (6 bases). This chain's CDR3 is CSVEFGSGRITDEHFF. The CDR3 nucleotides are TGCAGCGTTGAATTCGGGAGCGGAAGGATAACCGACGAGCATTTCTTC.